The clone carrying this TCR beta chain has only a few counts. These data come from a study of blood T cell repertoires in COVID-19. This CDR3 comprises 14 residues. Unmatched junction bases numbered 6, after V lost 3 bases and J lost 8 bases. The germline V gene encodes CDR1 LGHNA and CDR2 YSLEER. The data were produced by immunoSEQ multiplex PCR, yet TCRdb's version contains in-frame clones alone and is incomplete. Of 260,000 or so clones in the sample, roughly four fifths were seen once. This sequence joins TRBV4-3 and TRBJ2-1; 8 bases fit TRBD1. This TCR came from a woman aged 70 to 79 with acute or convalescent COVID-19. Sequencing used peripheral blood. CDR3 DNA sequence: TGCGCCAGCAGCCACCGGACAGGGAATGATGAGCAGTTCTTC. Its protein product is CASSHRTGNDEQFF.